This entry describes one TCR beta chain. Data came from immunoSEQ multiplex PCR; TCRdb stores just in-frame clones and leaves some out. The table shows more than 4,000 clones, with 72% occurring only once. This sample is part of a study of graft-versus-host responses after intestinal transplantation. Study overall: Recipients got multivisceral, liver-intestinal, or isolated intestinal transplants.

This CDR3 comprises 16 residues. Germline CDR1 is LGHNA and CDR2 is YSLEER. Deletions cut 0 bases from V and 4 bases from J, with 10 bases between. The origin of this receptor is a human patient who received an intestinal transplant, so some T cells may come from the graft donor. The chain employs TRBV4-3 and TRBJ2-6; D is possibly TRBD1 (6 bases). The sequences come from PBMCs, collected 541 days after intestinal transplant. The chain's CDR3 is CASSQDQGSGANVLTF. The CDR3 DNA is TGCGCCAGCAGCCAAGATCAGGGGTCCGGGGCCAACGTCCTGACTTTC.